Listed here is a single T cell receptor (beta chain). Antigen unknown. The sample belongs to a study of neoadjuvant nivolumab and ipilimumab in lung cancer. Study-wide context: Nivolumab 3 mg/kg was given days 1, 15 and 29, plus ipilimumab 1 mg/kg day 1 in combination.

Germline V CDR1 and CDR2: MNHEY, SVGAGI. Trimming removed 4 bases at V and 5 bases at J, with 9 bases between. There are 12 residues in the CDR3. Notes on the study in general: Higher pretherapy blood TCR richness went with higher resected-tumor richness. Only two of four nivolumab-treated tumors gained richness and clonality by surgery.

Measured with immunoSEQ multiplex PCR; TCRdb has only the in-frame clones, and not every one. This table has more than 6,000 clones, less than 85% appearing once. The rearrangement joins TRBV6-5 to TRBJ2-7; D uncertain. The source material was tumor tissue, sampled after neoadjuvant nivolumab, alone or with ipilimumab, at or shortly before surgery. The sequence was collected from an adult with non-small cell lung cancer. The CDR3 DNA follows: TGTGCCAGCAGTTCCCGAGGCCACGAGCAGTACTTC. Translation gives CASSSRGHEQYF.